Listed here are 6 T cell receptor beta chains from one sample, sequenced in a study of blood T cell repertoires in COVID-19. Sequencing used immunoSEQ multiplex PCR; TCRdb keeps in-frame clones, though not all of them. The table has about 180,000 clones, roughly 84% seen once. Sequenced input: peripheral blood. Receptors originate from a man aged 50-59 years with active or convalescent COVID-19.

The rearrangement links TRBV24-1 to TRBJ2-6; D gene ambiguous. This CDR3 has 20 residues. In germline, CDR1 is KGHDR, CDR2 SFDVKD. With 2 bases removed from V and 0 bases from J, the gap between germline ends came to 19 bases. CDR3 protein: CATSDSLLAAKSSGANVLTF. The CDR3 DNA reads as TGTGCCACCAGTGATTCACTATTGGCAGCTAAAAGCTCTGGGGCCAACGTCCTGACTTTC.

V usage is TRBV5-1 and J usage is TRBJ2-7; 7 bases are shared with TRBD2. This CDR3 has 14 amino acids. Germline V lookup: CDR1 SGHRS, CDR2 YFSETQ. V shed 4 bases, J shed 2 bases, and the junction held 6 bases outside the gene matches. As DNA, the CDR3 is TGCGCCAGCAGCACGGGACTATCGACCTACGAGCAGTACTTC. It specifies CASSTGLSTYEQYF.

The CDR3 DNA sequence: TGTGCCAGCTCACAAGACCCAGGAGGCTACACCTTC. It encodes CASSQDPGGYTF. The V and J genes are TRBV18 and TRBJ1-2; D uncertain. Germline assignment: CDR1 KGHSH and CDR2 LQKENI. The CDR3 is made up of 12 amino acids. V lost 4 bases and J 8 bases, leaving 11 bases between the germline ends. Based on the CDR3 plus reference TRBV18 and TRBJ1-2, the full variable domain is NAGVMQNPRHLVRRRGQEARLRCSPMKGHSHVYWYRQLPEEGLKFMVYLQKENIIDESGMPKERFSAEFPKEGPSILRIQQVVRGDSAAYFCASSQDPGGYTFGSGTRLTVV.

This chain joins TRBV7-6 and TRBJ2-1; TRBD1 aligns across 11 bases. Losses at the gene ends were 5 bases for V and 7 bases for J; bases not matched to a gene: 10. CDR3 length: 16 residues. CDR1 is SGHVS, CDR2 FNYEAQ, per germline. The CDR3 loop is CASSDGTGGIRNEQFF. The CDR3 nucleotides are TGTGCCAGCAGCGACGGGACAGGGGGAATTAGGAATGAGCAGTTCTTC.

This clone was picked up one time. The rearrangement links TRBV5-1 to TRBJ2-1; TRBD1 matches 7 bases. The V gene end was trimmed by 6 bases and the J gene end by 3 bases; junction bases not matched to a gene: 6. The CDR3 spans 14 residues. Germline V gene data show CDR1 as SGHRS and CDR2 as YFSETQ. The CDR3 DNA reads TGCGCCAGCAAGAGGGGGCAGGACTACAATGAGCAGTTCTTC. This translates into CASKRGQDYNEQFF.

The rearrangement links TRBV19 to TRBJ2-6; TRBD2 is a possible D gene (6 bases). The V and J ends lost 4 bases and 0 bases respectively, with 13 bases between them. The CDR3 sequence is 17 residues long. Germline CDR1 and CDR2: LNHDA and SQIVND (reference sequence). This CDR3 reads CASSKVAAYSGANVLTF. CDR3 nucleotide sequence: TGTGCCAGTAGTAAGGTAGCGGCCTACTCTGGGGCCAACGTCCTGACTTTC.